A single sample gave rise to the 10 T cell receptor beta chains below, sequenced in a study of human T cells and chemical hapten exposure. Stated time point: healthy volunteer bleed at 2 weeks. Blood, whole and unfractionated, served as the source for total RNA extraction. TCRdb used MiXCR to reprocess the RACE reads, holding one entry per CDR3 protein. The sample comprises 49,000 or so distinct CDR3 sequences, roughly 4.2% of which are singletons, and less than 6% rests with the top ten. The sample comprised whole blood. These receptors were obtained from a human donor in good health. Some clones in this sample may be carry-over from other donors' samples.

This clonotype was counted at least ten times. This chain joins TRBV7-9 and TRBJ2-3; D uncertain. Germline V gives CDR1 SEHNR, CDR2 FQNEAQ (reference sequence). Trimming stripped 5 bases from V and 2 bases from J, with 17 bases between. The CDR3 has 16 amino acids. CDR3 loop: CASSKGGSRNTDTQYF. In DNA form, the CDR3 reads TGTGCCAGCAGCAAAGGTGGCAGCAGAAACACAGATACGCAGTATTTT.

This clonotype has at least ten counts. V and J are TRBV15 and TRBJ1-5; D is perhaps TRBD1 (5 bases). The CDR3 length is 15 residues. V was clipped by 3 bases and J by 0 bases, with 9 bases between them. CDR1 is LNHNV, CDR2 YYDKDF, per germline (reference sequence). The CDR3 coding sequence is TGTGCCACCAGCAGGGAGGGACTTAGCAATCAGCCCCAGCATTTT. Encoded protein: CATSREGLSNQPQHF.

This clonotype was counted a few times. CDR3 sequence: CASSPGSTNEQFF. The CDR3 bases are TGTGCCAGCTCCCCGGGCAGCACCAATGAGCAGTTCTTC. The chain couples TRBV18 to TRBJ2-1; D is undetermined. The V end lost 6 bases, the J end lost 6 bases, and 12 bases lay between the germline ends. This CDR3 is 13 amino acids long. Per germline, CDR1 KGHSH and CDR2 LQKENI.

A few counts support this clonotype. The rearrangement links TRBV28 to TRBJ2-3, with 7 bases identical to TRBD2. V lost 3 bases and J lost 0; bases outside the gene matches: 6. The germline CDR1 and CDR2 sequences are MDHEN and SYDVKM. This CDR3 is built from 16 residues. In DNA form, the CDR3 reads TGTGCCAGCAGTTTCCGCGGGAGTTATAGCACAGATACGCAGTATTTT. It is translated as CASSFRGSYSTDTQYF.

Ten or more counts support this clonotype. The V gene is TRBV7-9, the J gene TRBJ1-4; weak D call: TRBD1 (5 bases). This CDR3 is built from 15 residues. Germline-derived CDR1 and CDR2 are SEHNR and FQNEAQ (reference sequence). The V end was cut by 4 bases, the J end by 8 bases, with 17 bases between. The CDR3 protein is CASSSYGEWGEKLFF. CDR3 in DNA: TGTGCCAGCAGCTCCTACGGTGAATGGGGGGAAAAACTGTTTTTT. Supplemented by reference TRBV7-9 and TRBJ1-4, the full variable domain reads DTGVSQNPRHKITKRGQNVTFRCDPISEHNRLYWYRQTLGQGPEFLTYFQNEAQLEKSRLLSDRFSAERPKGSFSTLEIQRTEQGDSAMYLCASSSYGEWGEKLFFGSGTQLSVL.

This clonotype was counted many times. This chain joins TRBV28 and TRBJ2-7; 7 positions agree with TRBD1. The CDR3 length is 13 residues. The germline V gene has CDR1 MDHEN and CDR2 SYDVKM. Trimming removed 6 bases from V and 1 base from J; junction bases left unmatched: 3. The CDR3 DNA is TGTGCCAGCAGAATGGACAGGTCCTACGAGCAGTACTTC. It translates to CASRMDRSYEQYF.

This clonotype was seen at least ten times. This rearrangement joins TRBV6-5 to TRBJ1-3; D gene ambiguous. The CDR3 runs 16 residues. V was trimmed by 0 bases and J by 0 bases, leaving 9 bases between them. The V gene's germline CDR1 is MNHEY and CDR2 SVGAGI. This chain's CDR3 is CASSYSPGYSGNTIYF. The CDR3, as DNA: TGTGCCAGCAGTTACTCTCCGGGTTACTCTGGAAACACCATATATTTT.

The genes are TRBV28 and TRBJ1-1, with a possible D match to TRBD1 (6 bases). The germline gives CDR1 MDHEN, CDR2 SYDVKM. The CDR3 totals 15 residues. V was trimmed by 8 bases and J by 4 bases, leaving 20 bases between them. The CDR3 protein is CASHLLGGRVTEAFF. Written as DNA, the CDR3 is TGTGCCAGCCATCTGTTGGGGGGGCGGGTCACTGAAGCTTTCTTT.

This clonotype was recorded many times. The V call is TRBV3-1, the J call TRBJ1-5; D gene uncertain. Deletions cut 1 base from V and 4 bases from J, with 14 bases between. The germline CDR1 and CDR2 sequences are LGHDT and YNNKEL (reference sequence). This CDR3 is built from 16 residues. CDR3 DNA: TGTGCCAGCAGCCAAGGCCCTGGGGTAGTGAATCAGCCCCAGCATTTT. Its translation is CASSQGPGVVNQPQHF. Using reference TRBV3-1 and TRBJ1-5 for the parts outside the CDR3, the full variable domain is DTAVSQTPKYLVTQMGNDKSIKCEQNLGHDTMYWYKQDSKKFLKIMFSYNNKELIINETVPNRFSPKSPDKAHLNLHINSLELGDSAVYFCASSQGPGVVNQPQHFGDGTRLSIL.

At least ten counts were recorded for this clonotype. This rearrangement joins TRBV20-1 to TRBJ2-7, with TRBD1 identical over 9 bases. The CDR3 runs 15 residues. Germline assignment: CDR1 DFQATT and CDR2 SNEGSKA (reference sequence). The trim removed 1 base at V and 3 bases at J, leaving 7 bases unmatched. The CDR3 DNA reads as TGCAGTGCTAGAGGGGACAGGGTTATACTCTACGAGCAGTACTTC. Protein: CSARGDRVILYEQYF.